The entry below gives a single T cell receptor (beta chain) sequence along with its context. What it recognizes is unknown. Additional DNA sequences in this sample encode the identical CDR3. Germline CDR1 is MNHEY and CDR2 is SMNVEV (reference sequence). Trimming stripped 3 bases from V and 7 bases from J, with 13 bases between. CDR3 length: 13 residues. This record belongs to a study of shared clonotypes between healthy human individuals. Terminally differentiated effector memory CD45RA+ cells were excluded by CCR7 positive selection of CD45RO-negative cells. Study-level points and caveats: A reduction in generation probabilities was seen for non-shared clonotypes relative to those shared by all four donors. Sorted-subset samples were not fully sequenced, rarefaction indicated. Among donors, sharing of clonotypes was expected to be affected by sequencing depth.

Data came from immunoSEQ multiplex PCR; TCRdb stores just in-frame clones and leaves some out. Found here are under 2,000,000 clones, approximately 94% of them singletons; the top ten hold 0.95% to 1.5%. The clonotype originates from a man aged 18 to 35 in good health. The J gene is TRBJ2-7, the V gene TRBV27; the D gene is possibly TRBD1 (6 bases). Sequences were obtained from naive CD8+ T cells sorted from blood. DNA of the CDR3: TGTGCCAGCAGTTTGGGACAACTGGGGGAGCAGTACTTC. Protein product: CASSLGQLGEQYF.